The 5 T cell receptor beta chains below come from one sample, sequenced in a study of blood T cell repertoires in COVID-19. TCRdb's copy holds only in-frame clones and misses some; the assay was immunoSEQ multiplex PCR. Of fewer than 60,000 clones listed, approximately 88% were seen once; the top ten hold roughly 10%. The sample comprised peripheral blood. All receptors derive from a man aged 25-40 years with COVID-19, enrolled during active disease.

The rearrangement uses TRBV28 and TRBJ1-1; TRBD1 agrees at 8 bases. Germline lookup yields CDR1 MDHEN and CDR2 SYDVKM. Unmatched junction bases numbered 7, after V lost 8 bases and J lost 2 bases. This CDR3 is built from 14 residues. The CDR3 here is CASGGDRPNTEAFF. CDR3 DNA sequence: TGTGCCAGCGGGGGGGACAGGCCTAACACTGAAGCTTTCTTT.

The V and J genes are TRBV11-2 and TRBJ1-1; D might be TRBD1 (6 bases). V shed 5 bases and J shed 7 bases, with 17 bases lying between them. Germline V gene lookup returns CDR1 SGHAT and CDR2 FQNNGV. CDR3 length: 14 residues. In DNA form, the CDR3 reads TGTGCCAGCAGCCCCGACAGGATTTTGCATGAAGCTTTCTTT. Residues: CASSPDRILHEAFF. Based on the CDR3 plus reference TRBV11-2 and TRBJ1-1, the full variable domain is EAGVAQSPRYKIIEKRQSVAFWCNPISGHATLYWYQQILGQGPKLLIQFQNNGVVDDSQLPKDRFSAERLKGVDSTLKIQPAKLEDSAVYLCASSPDRILHEAFFGQGTRLTVV.

The chain employs TRBV19 and TRBJ1-1, with TRBD1 matching 7 bases. Trimming cost V 8 bases and J 0 bases; bases outside gene matches: 9. This CDR3 is built from 15 residues. Germline assignment: CDR1 LNHDA and CDR2 SQIVND (reference sequence). The CDR3 loop is CASYNGRGLNTEAFF. In DNA form, the CDR3 reads TGTGCCAGTTATAACGGGAGGGGGCTGAACACTGAAGCTTTCTTT.

V is TRBV12-3 or TRBV12-4 and J is TRBJ2-5; D perhaps matches TRBD2 (6 bases). The ends were cut back, 8 bases at V and 5 bases at J, with 12 bases in the middle. The CDR3 runs 12 residues. The CDR3 nucleotides read TGTGCCAGCGGCACGGGGAGGGAGACCCAGTACTTC. It specifies CASGTGRETQYF.

The J gene is TRBJ2-5, the V gene TRBV5-1, with TRBD2 matching over 10 bases. There are 15 residues in the CDR3. Trimming removed 1 base from V and 4 bases from J; junction bases left unmatched: 4. The germline gives CDR1 SGHRS, CDR2 YFSETQ. The CDR3 coding sequence is TGCGCCAGCAGCTTGTCTAGCGGGAGATCAGAGACCCAGTACTTC. Encoded protein: CASSLSSGRSETQYF.